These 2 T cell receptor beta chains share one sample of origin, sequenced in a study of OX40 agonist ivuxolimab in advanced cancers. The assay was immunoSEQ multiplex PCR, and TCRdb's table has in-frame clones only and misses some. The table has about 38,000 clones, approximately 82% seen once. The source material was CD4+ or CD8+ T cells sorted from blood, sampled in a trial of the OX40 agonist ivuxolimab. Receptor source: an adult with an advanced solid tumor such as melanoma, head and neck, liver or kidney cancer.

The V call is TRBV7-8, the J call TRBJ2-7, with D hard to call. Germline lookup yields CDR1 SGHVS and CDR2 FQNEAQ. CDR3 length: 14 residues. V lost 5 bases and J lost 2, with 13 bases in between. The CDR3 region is CASSLKQIAYEQYF. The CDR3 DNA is TGTGCCAGCAGCCTGAAACAGATAGCCTACGAGCAGTACTTC.

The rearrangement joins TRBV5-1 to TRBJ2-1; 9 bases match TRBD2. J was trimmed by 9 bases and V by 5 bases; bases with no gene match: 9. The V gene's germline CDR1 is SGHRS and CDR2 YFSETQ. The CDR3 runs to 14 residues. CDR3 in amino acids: CASRSAREGTEQFF. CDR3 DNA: TGCGCCAGCAGGTCAGCGCGGGAGGGTACTGAGCAGTTCTTC.